These 7 T cell receptor beta chains share one sample of origin, sequenced in a study of T-cell reconstitution after alpha-beta-depleted transplantation in children. Unique molecular identifiers were incorporated when the TCRbeta library was constructed. One entry per CDR3 protein, called by TCRdb with MiXCR from the PCR reads. The sample has 260,000 or so distinct CDR3 sequences, approximately 12% seen once; the top ten hold around 2.8%. Specimen: PBMCs from the stem cell graft donor, collected from the stem cell graft. These receptors were taken from a human donor who donated a stem cell graft to a child with acute lymphoblastic leukemia.

At least ten counts were recorded for this clonotype. The chain is built from TRBV6-2 or TRBV6-3 and TRBJ1-1, with D possibly matching TRBD1 (6 bases). V was shortened by 5 bases and J by 1 base, with 11 bases between the two germline ends. This CDR3 has 14 residues. CDR1 and CDR2 (germline): MNHEY, SVGEGT. Here the CDR3 DNA reads TGTGCCAGCAGTCCTGTACAGGGGAACACTGAAGCTTTCTTT. Residues: CASSPVQGNTEAFF.

This clonotype has at least ten counts. The chain couples TRBV25-1 to TRBJ1-6; TRBD1 might be the D (6 bases). The length of the CDR3 is 15 residues. Deletions cut 5 bases from V and 3 bases from J, with 11 bases between. Germline values: CDR1 MGHDK, CDR2 SYGVNS. The CDR3 nucleotides read TGTGCCAGCAGTTCACACAGGGTCTATAATTCACCCCTCCACTTT. Its protein product is CASSSHRVYNSPLHF.

This clonotype was found many times. The chain combines TRBV3-1 with TRBJ1-1; maybe TRBD1 (5 bases). Per germline, CDR1 LGHDT and CDR2 YNNKEL (reference sequence). The CDR3 is 12 amino acids. V was pared by 3 bases and J by 7 bases, with 9 bases between. In nucleotides, the CDR3 is TGTGCCAGCAGCCATGGGGGTTATGAAGCTTTCTTT. Encoded protein: CASSHGGYEAFF.

V is TRBV30 and J is TRBJ1-1; perhaps TRBD1 as D (5 bases). The CDR3 runs 13 residues. Trimming removed 4 bases from V and 1 base from J, with 10 bases in between. Germline-derived CDR1 and CDR2 are GTSNPN and SVGIG (reference sequence). As DNA, the CDR3 is TGTGCCTGGAATCGGGGGTCGAACACTGAAGCTTTCTTT. This translates into CAWNRGSNTEAFF.

This clonotype was found a few times. This chain uses TRBV7-2 with TRBJ1-2, with no clear D. V was cut by 4 bases and J by 7 bases, with 13 bases left in between. This CDR3 has 13 residues. Germline V gives CDR1 SGHTA, CDR2 FQGNSA. The CDR3: CASSSDHRGGYTF. CDR3 bases: TGTGCCAGCAGCTCGGACCACCGTGGTGGCTACACCTTC.

The chain links TRBV7-2 to TRBJ2-7; possibly TRBD1 for D (5 bases). The CDR3 sequence is 14 residues long. V gave up 5 bases and J gave up 1 base, with 12 bases separating them. Germline CDR1 and CDR2: SGHTA and FQGNSA. CDR3 protein: CASSPQQGSYEQYF. DNA for the CDR3: TGTGCCAGCAGCCCGCAGCAGGGTTCCTACGAGCAGTACTTC.

Ten or more counts support this clonotype. The gene calls are TRBV5-5 and TRBJ2-1, with 7 bases fitting TRBD2. Germline loops: CDR1 SGHKS, CDR2 YYEKEE (reference sequence). This CDR3 has 11 amino acids. V lost 2 bases and J lost 10; bases outside the gene matches: 0. The CDR3 here is CASSLAGEQFF. CDR3 nucleotides: TGTGCCAGCAGCTTAGCGGGGGAGCAGTTCTTC.